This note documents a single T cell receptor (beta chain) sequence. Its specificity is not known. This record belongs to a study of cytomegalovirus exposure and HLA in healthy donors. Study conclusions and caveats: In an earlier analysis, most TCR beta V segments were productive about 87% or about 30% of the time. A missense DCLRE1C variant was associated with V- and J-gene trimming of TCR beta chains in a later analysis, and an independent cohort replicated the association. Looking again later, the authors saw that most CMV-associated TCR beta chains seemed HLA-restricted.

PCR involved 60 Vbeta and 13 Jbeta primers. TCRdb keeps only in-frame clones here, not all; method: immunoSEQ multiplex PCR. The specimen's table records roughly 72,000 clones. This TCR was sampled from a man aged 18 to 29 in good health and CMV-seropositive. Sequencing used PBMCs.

The chain's CDR3 is CASSLPTSDISPYEQYF. The CDR3 coding sequence is TGTGCCAGCAGTTTACCCACTAGCGACATTTCTCCCTACGAGCAGTACTTC. This chain connects TRBV28 to TRBJ2-7; 7 nucleotides line up with TRBD2. CDR3 length: 17 residues. The V gene's germline CDR1 is MDHEN and CDR2 SYDVKM. Unmatched junction bases numbered 12, after V lost 2 bases and J lost 2 bases.